This entry describes one T cell receptor beta chain. Its antigen is unknown. This CDR3 contains 15 residues. V shed 8 bases, J shed 0 bases, and the junction held 7 bases outside the gene matches. The germline V gene has CDR1 WSHSY and CDR2 SAAADI. This sample stems from a study of cytomegalovirus exposure and HLA in healthy donors. Amplification used 60 Vbeta primers and 13 Jbeta primers. The repertoire was sequenced with immunoSEQ multiplex PCR; TCRdb's copy has only in-frame clones and lacks some. This repertoire includes 150,000 to 200,000 clones. Findings of the study overall: Being indistinguishable, some V segments were excluded, TRBV6-2 and TRBV6-3 among them.

This sequence originates from a woman aged 18 to 35 in good health and CMV-seropositive. The sequenced material came from PBMCs. This chain uses TRBV10-2 with TRBJ1-3; 7 nucleotides align to TRBD1. CDR3 in amino acids: CASPQGPYSGNTIYF. CDR3 nucleotides: TGCGCCAGCCCACAGGGGCCATACTCTGGAAACACCATATATTTT.